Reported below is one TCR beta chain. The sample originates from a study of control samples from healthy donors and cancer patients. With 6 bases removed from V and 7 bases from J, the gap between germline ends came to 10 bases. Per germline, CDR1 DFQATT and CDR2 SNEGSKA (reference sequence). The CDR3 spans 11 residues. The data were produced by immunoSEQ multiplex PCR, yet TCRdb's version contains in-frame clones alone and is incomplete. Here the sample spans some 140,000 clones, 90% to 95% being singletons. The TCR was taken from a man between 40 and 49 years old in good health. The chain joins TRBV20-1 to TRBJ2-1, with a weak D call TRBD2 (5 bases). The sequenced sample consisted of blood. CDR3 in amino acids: CSAHPGNEQFF. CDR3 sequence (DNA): TGCAGTGCACACCCGGGGAATGAGCAGTTCTTC.